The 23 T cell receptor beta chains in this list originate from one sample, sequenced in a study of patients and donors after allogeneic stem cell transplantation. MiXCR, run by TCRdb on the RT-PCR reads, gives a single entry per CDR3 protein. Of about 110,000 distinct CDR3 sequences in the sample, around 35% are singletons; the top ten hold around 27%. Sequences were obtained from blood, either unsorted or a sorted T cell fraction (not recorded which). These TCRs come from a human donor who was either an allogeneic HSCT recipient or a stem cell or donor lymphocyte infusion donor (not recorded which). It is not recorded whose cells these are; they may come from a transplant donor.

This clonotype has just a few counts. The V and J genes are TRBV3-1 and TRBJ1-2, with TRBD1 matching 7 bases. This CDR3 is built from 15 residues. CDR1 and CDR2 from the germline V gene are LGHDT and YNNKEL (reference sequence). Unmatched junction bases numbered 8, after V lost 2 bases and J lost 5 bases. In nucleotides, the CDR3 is TGTGCCAGCAGCCAACGGAGGGGGCGAGGTTATGGCTACACCTTC. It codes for CASSQRRGRGYGYTF. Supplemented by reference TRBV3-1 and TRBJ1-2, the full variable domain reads DTAVSQTPKYLVTQMGNDKSIKCEQNLGHDTMYWYKQDSKKFLKIMFSYNNKELIINETVPNRFSPKSPDKAHLNLHINSLELGDSAVYFCASSQRRGRGYGYTFGSGTRLTVV.

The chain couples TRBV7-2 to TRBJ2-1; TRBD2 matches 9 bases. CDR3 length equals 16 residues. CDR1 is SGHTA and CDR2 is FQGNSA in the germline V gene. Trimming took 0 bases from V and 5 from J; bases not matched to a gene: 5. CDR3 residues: CASSLAASGANNEQFF. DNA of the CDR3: TGTGCCAGCAGCTTAGCCGCTAGCGGGGCAAACAATGAGCAGTTCTTC.

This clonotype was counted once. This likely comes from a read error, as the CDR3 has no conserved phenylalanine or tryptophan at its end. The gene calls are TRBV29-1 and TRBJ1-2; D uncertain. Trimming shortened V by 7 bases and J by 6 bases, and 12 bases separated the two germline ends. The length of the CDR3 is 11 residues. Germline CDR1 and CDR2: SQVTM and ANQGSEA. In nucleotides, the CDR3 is TGCAGCGCCGGACCTTGGAATGGCTACACCCTC. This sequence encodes CSAGPWNGYTL.

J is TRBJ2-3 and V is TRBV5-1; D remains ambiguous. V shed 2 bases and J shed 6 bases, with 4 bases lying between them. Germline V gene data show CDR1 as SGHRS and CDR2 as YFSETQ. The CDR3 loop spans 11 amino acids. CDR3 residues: CASSFKDTQYF. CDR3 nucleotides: TGCGCCAGCAGCTTCAAGGATACGCAGTATTTT.

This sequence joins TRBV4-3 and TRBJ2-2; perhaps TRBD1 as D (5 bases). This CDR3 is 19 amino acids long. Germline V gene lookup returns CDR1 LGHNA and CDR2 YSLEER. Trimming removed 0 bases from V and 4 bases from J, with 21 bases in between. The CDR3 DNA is TGCGCCAGCAGCCAAGATCCGTTCTTGGGGCCAAAAAGCACCGGGGAGCTGTTTTTT. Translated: CASSQDPFLGPKSTGELFF.

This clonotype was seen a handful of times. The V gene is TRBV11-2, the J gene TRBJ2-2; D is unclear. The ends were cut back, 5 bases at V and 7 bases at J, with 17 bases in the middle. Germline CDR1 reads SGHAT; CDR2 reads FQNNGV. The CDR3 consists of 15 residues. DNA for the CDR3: TGTGCCAGCAGCCTATACAGCTCGTGGGACGGGGAGCTGTTTTTT. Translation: CASSLYSSWDGELFF.

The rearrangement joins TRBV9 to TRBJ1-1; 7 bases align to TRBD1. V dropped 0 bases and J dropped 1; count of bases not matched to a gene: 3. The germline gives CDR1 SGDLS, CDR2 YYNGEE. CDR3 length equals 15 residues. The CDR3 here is CASSVGAGGNTEAFF. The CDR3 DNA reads TGTGCCAGCAGCGTAGGAGCAGGGGGGAACACTGAAGCTTTCTTT.

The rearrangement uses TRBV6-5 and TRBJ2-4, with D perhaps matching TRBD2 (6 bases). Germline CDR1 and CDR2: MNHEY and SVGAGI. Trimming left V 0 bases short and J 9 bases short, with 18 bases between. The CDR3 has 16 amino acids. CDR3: CASSYSKEGGVSIQYF. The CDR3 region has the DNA TGTGCCAGCAGTTACTCGAAGGAGGGAGGTGTCTCCATTCAGTACTTC.

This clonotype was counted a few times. The CDR3 protein is CASSQDQTEETQYF. CDR3 in DNA: TGCGCCAGCAGCCAAGATCAAACGGAAGAGACCCAGTACTTC. The chain links TRBV4-3 to TRBJ2-5, with D unresolved. CDR1 and CDR2 (germline): LGHNA, YSLEER. The ends were cut back, 0 bases at V and 3 bases at J, with 8 bases in the middle. The CDR3 totals 14 residues.

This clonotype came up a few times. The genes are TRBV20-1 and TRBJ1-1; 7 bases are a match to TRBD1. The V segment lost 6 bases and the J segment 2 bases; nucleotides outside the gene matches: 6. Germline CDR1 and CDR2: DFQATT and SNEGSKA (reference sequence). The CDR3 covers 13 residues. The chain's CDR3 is CSAPGQFNTEAFF. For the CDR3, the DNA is TGCAGTGCCCCGGGACAGTTTAACACTGAAGCTTTCTTT.

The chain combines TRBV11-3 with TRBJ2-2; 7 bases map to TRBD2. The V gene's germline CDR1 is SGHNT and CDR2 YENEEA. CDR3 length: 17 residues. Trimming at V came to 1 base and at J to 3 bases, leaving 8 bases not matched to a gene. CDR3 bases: TGTGCCAGCAGCTTAGGGGGCGGGAGACGTGACACCGGGGAGCTGTTTTTT. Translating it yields CASSLGGGRRDTGELFF. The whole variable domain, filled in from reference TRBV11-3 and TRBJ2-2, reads EAGVVQSPRYKIIEKKQPVAFWCNPISGHNTLYWYLQNLGQGPELLIRYENEEAVDDSQLPKDRFSAERLKGVDSTLKIQPAELGDSAVYLCASSLGGGRRDTGELFFGEGSRLTVL.

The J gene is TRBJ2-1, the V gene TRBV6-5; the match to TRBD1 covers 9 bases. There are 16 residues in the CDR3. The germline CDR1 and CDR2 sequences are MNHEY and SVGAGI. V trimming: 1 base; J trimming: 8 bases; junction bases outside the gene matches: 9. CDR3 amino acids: CASSYLGGQGPHEQFF. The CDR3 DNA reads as TGTGCCAGCAGTTACTTGGGGGGACAGGGTCCCCATGAGCAGTTCTTC.

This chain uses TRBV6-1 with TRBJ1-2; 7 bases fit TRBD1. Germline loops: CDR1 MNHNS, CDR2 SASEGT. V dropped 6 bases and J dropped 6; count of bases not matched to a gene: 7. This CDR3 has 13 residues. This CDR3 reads CASREQGNDGYTF. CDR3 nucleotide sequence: TGTGCCAGCAGAGAACAGGGGAATGATGGCTACACCTTC.

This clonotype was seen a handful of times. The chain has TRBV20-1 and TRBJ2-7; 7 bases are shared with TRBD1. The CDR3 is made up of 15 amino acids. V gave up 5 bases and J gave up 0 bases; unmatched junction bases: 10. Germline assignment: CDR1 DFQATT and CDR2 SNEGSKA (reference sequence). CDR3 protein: CSASLGGPSSYEQYF. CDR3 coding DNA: TGCAGTGCTTCGTTAGGGGGCCCGAGCTCCTACGAGCAGTACTTC.

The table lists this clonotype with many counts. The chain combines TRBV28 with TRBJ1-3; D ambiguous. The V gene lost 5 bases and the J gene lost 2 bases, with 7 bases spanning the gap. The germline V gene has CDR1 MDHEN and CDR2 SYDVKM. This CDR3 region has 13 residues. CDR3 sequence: CASSPRTGNTIYF. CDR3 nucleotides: TGTGCCAGCAGTCCTCGGACTGGAAACACCATATATTTT.

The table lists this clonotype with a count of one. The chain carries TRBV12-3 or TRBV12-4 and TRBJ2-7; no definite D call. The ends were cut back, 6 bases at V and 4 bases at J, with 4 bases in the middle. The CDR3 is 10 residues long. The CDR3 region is CASRPYEQYF. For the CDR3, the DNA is TGTGCCAGCAGACCGTACGAGCAGTACTTC.

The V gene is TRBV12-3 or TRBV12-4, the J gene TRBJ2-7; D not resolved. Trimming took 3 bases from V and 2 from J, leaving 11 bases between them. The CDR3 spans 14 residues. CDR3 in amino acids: CASSLHPTPYEQYF. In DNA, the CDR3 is TGTGCCAGCAGTTTGCACCCGACTCCCTACGAGCAGTACTTC.

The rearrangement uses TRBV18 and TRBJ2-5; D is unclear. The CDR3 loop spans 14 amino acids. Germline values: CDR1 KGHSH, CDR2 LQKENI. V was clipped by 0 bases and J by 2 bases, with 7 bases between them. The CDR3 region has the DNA TGTGCCAGCTCACCACCGGGCACACAAGAGACCCAGTACTTC. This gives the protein CASSPPGTQETQYF.

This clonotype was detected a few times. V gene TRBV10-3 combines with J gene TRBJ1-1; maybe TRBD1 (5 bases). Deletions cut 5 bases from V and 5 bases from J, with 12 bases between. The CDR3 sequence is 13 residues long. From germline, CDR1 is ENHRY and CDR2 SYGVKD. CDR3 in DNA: TGTGCCATCAGTCCGCGGGAGGGGACTGAAGCTTTCTTT. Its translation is CAISPREGTEAFF.

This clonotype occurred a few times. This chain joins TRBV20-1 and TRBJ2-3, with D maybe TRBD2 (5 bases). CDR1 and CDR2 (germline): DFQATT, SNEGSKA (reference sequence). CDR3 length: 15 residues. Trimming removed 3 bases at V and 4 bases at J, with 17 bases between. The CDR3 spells CSASMRAWASDTQYF. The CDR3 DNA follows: TGCAGTGCTAGTATGAGGGCCTGGGCATCAGATACGCAGTATTTT.

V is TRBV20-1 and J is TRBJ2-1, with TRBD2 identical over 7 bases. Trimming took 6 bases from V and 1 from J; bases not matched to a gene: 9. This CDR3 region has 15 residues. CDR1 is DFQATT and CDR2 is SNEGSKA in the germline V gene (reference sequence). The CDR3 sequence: CSATLTSASYNEQFF. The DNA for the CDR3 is TGCAGTGCCACTCTTACTAGCGCTTCCTACAATGAGCAGTTCTTC.

The CDR3 loop is CASSLRFGALGYTF. CDR3 nucleotides: TGTGCCAGCAGTTTGAGATTCGGGGCCCTTGGCTACACCTTC. The chain employs TRBV27 and TRBJ1-2, with D tentatively TRBD1 (5 bases). The CDR3 spans 14 residues. V was pared by 3 bases and J by 7 bases, with 15 bases between. Looked up from germline, CDR1 is MNHEY and CDR2 is SMNVEV (reference sequence).

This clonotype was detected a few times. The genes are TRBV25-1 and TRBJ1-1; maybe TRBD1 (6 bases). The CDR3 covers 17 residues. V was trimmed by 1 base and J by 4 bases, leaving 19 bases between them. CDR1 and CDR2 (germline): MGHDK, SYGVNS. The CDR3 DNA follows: TGTGCCAGCAGTGAATCCAACTTGGGGGGGCTTGGCACTGAAGCTTTCTTT. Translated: CASSESNLGGLGTEAFF.